The 16 T cell receptor beta chains below all came from one sample that was sequenced in a study of cytomegalovirus exposure and HLA in healthy donors. PCR amplification relied on 60 Vbeta primers (plus 13 Jbeta primers). The method was immunoSEQ multiplex PCR; TCRdb's version includes in-frame clones alone and lacks a portion of them. The sample consists of some 150,000 clones, roughly 60% of them appearing once. Sequencing was performed on PBMCs. These receptors all come from a woman between 40 and 55 years old in good health and CMV-seronegative.

This clone was seen a handful of times. The chain combines TRBV6-1 with TRBJ1-5; 8 bases align to TRBD1. The CDR3 sequence is 16 residues long. CDR1 is MNHNS, CDR2 SASEGT, per germline. Trimming took 4 bases from V and 6 from J; bases not matched to a gene: 11. CDR3 residues: CASSGGGRTGSQPQHF. CDR3 nucleotide sequence: TGTGCCAGCAGTGGCGGCGGTCGGACAGGGAGTCAGCCCCAGCATTTT.

This sequence joins TRBV7-2 and TRBJ1-2; a possible D gene is TRBD1 (6 bases). The CDR3 is made up of 15 amino acids. Germline V gene lookup returns CDR1 SGHTA and CDR2 FQGNSA. Deletions cut 2 bases from V and 4 bases from J, with 14 bases between. The CDR3 DNA reads as TGTGCCAGCAGCTTACCAGGGGACATCTCCTATGGCTACACCTTC. It yields the protein CASSLPGDISYGYTF.

The rearrangement joins TRBV2 to TRBJ2-2; possible D gene TRBD1, 6 bases. Trimming left V 11 bases short and J 2 bases short, with 12 bases between. The CDR3 loop spans 13 amino acids. The germline CDR1 and CDR2 sequences are SNHLY and FYNNEI. This CDR3 is CAGQKSNTGELFF. The DNA for the CDR3 is TGTGCCGGACAGAAATCTAACACCGGGGAGCTGTTTTTT.

The chain recombines TRBV6-5 with TRBJ1-2, with a tentative D call TRBD1 (6 bases). The CDR3 totals 15 residues. Germline V lookup: CDR1 MNHEY, CDR2 SVGAGI. Trimming cost V 1 base and J 4 bases, with 13 bases left between them. The CDR3: CASSYLTTRGYGYTF. The DNA of the CDR3 is TGTGCCAGCAGTTACTTAACTACCAGGGGCTATGGCTACACCTTC.

J is TRBJ1-5 and V is TRBV27, with TRBD1 matching 8 bases. V lost 4 bases, J lost 0 bases, and 8 bases stayed unmatched. Germline loops: CDR1 MNHEY, CDR2 SMNVEV (reference sequence). This CDR3 has 17 amino acids. In DNA, the CDR3 is TGTGCCAGCAGTTCACTACAGGGGGGCTATAGCAATCAGCCCCAGCATTTT. It encodes CASSSLQGGYSNQPQHF.

This clone occurred once. The chain employs TRBV7-2 and TRBJ2-7; TRBD2 might be the D (6 bases). The CDR3 contains 14 residues. Between the trimmed V and J ends, which lost 5 bases and 9 bases, there was a span of 20 bases. Germline lookup yields CDR1 SGHTA and CDR2 FQGNSA. CDR3 sequence (DNA): TGTGCCAGCAGCCTGACTAGTATGACCCTGTTGCAGTACTTC. This sequence encodes CASSLTSMTLLQYF.

The chain recombines TRBV15 with TRBJ1-6; no definite D call. V lost 1 base and J lost 9, with 7 bases in between. The CDR3 consists of 13 residues. Germline V CDR1 and CDR2: LNHNV, YYDKDF (reference sequence). The CDR3 DNA sequence: TGTGCCACCAGCAGAGCACAGCCTTCACCCCTCCACTTT. Its protein product is CATSRAQPSPLHF.

This clone was seen only a few times. The gene calls are TRBV29-1 and TRBJ2-7; perhaps TRBD2 as D (5 bases). This CDR3 has 11 residues. V dropped 4 bases and J dropped 3 bases, with 7 bases sitting between them. Looked up from germline, CDR1 is SQVTM and CDR2 is ANQGSEA. DNA for the CDR3: TGCAGCGTTGGGGAGCACTACGAGCAGTACTTC. Translation: CSVGEHYEQYF.

The rearrangement joins TRBV11-2 to TRBJ1-2; TRBD1 might be the D (5 bases). The germline CDR1 and CDR2 sequences are SGHAT and FQNNGV. With 5 bases removed from V and 2 bases from J, the gap between germline ends came to 18 bases. The CDR3 has 16 residues. The CDR3, as DNA: TGTGCCAGCAGCCCCCTAGGGGTCCGTGGGAACTATGGCTACACCTTC. Residues: CASSPLGVRGNYGYTF.

The V call is TRBV5-1, the J call TRBJ2-1; perhaps TRBD2 as D (6 bases). V dropped 3 bases and J dropped 3 bases, with 10 bases sitting between them. The CDR3 is 14 residues long. The germline gives CDR1 SGHRS, CDR2 YFSETQ. The CDR3 nucleotides are TGCGCCAGCAGCTCCGGAGGGAACTACAATGAGCAGTTCTTC. Its protein is CASSSGGNYNEQFF.

The CDR3 DNA sequence: TGCAGCGTTGGGGCTTCAATCGGCGACCAGTACTTC. Translating gives CSVGASIGDQYF. The V gene is TRBV29-1, the J gene TRBJ2-7; D unresolved. The V and J ends lost 4 bases and 10 bases respectively, with 17 bases between them. This CDR3 is built from 12 residues. Germline CDR1 is SQVTM and CDR2 is ANQGSEA.

This CDR3 reads CASSFLSSYEQYF. CDR3 DNA: TGTGCCAGCAGTTTCCTGAGCTCCTACGAGCAGTACTTC. The genes are TRBV27 and TRBJ2-7; the D is unclear. Between the trimmed V and J ends, which lost 3 bases and 0 bases, there was a span of 6 bases. In germline, CDR1 is MNHEY, CDR2 SMNVEV (reference sequence). There are 13 residues in the CDR3.

The J gene is TRBJ2-2, the V gene TRBV5-1; TRBD2 is a possible D gene (6 bases). V was pared by 6 bases and J by 1 base, with 10 bases between. This CDR3 has 14 residues. CDR1 SGHRS and CDR2 YFSETQ come from the germline V gene. Written as DNA, the CDR3 is TGCGCCAGCACCGTGGGGGGGAACACCGGGGAGCTGTTTTTT. Encoded protein: CASTVGGNTGELFF.

CDR3 DNA sequence: TGTGCCACCAGCAGAGGGACAGGGGGGGCTTGGAACACTGAAGCTTTCTTT. This gives the protein CATSRGTGGAWNTEAFF. V is TRBV15 and J is TRBJ1-1; 10 positions match TRBD1. This CDR3 contains 17 residues. CDR1 is LNHNV and CDR2 is YYDKDF in the germline V gene (reference sequence). The V gene end was trimmed by 1 base and the J gene end by 1 base; junction bases not matched to a gene: 6.

This clone appeared a few times. The genes are TRBV6-5 and TRBJ1-1; 11 nucleotides align to TRBD1. The V gene end was trimmed by 6 bases and the J gene end by 0 bases; junction bases not matched to a gene: 3. Per germline, CDR1 MNHEY and CDR2 SVGAGI. This CDR3 spans 15 amino acids. CDR3 sequence reads: CASRGQGDMNTEAFF. CDR3 DNA sequence: TGTGCCAGCAGGGGACAGGGGGACATGAACACTGAAGCTTTCTTT.

The rearrangement joins TRBV5-1 to TRBJ1-1, with D tentatively TRBD1 (6 bases). The CDR3 runs 16 residues. From germline, CDR1 is SGHRS and CDR2 YFSETQ. With 2 bases removed from V and 0 bases from J, the gap between germline ends came to 14 bases. The CDR3 DNA reads TGCGCCAGCAGCTTTTCCGGGACAACCCTGAACACTGAAGCTTTCTTT. Translation: CASSFSGTTLNTEAFF.